The entry below gives a single T cell receptor (beta chain) sequence along with its context. The antigen it recognizes is unknown. No base quality information exists; no much larger clone differs at one position. The data originate from a study of blood T cells in healthy people across ages (dated by TCRdb to 2013 to 2016). With respect to the entire study: In model experiments, roughly one uniquely barcoded TCR beta cDNA molecule per two T cells was captured by template switching. The study measured age-related changes in TCR beta repertoire diversity using deep sequencing normalized with unique cDNA molecular identifiers. To avoid experimental bias, donors of different ages were spread randomly across the sequencing lanes. The study analyzed two additional independent replicas of 1 million unique cDNA reads from the same blood draw for two donors, one aged 18 to 29 and one aged 80 or older. The donors were split into four age groups: young (average about 16 years), middle-aged (around 40), aged (about 56) and long-lived (roughly 88).

What the authors observed across the whole study: There was a strong correlation between observed TCR beta diversity and the percentage of naive T cells measured by flow cytometry. Because profiling used bulk unsorted PBMCs, naive and antigen-experienced compartments could not be compared conclusively. Donor CMV infection status was unknown, potentially confounding age-related changes in expanded clonotypes. As age increased, observed TCR beta diversity per million T cells dropped in a roughly linear way, and a significant reduction was already evident by age 40. Estimates of total diversity based on one million sequenced T cells were considered lower bounds and underestimates. Compared with the aged group, the long-lived group had more naive CD4+ T cells, fewer expanded clones and increased TCR diversity, suggesting age selection.

Preparation of the library involved 5' RACE. TCRdb lists the instrument as Illumina HiSeq 2500. A second PCR of about 6 to 11 cycles was performed with a sample-barcoded 5' primer and a J-beta primer mix. A unique molecular identifier was introduced onto each TCR beta cDNA molecule by a template-switch 5' adaptor carrying 12 random nucleotides. Each sample yielded at least 3 million CDR3-containing paired-end reads. All of the RNA was converted into first-strand cDNA using the Mint cDNA synthesis kit, with a TRBC-specific oligonucleotide serving as the primer. Following uracil-DNA glycosylase treatment, all cDNA underwent a first 18-cycle PCR with the universal primers M1SS and BC2_uni_R. Per the authors' processing: For normalization, 1 million high-quality reads, each with a distinct molecular identifier, were randomly selected from each sample. Reads sharing molecular identifiers were discarded rather than binned into consensus sequences. MiTCR, run with a Q25 quality threshold and the strictest error-elimination algorithm, handled CDR3 identification, clonotype clustering and error correction. A nonparametric unseen species model with Euler transformation was used to estimate lower-bound total TCR beta diversity. TCRdb trimmed public reads at Q25 via fastp, called clones via MiXCR and kept in-frame beta chains. Each entry is one CDR3 protein sequence, shown with its most common DNA and genes. The V and J calls were determined by TCRdb, not by the authors. The sample table holds around 1.1 million distinct CDR3 sequences, of which less than 45% were seen once. The ten largest clones take up 10% to 15% of the sample.

The donors were roughly 39 Caucasian individuals from Russia, aged about 6 to 95 years, who were systemically healthy. Each donor gave 8 to 10 milliliters of peripheral blood, collected into EDTA-treated Vacutainer tubes. Ficoll-Paque density-gradient centrifugation was used to isolate PBMCs, with at least 6.5 million per sample. Total RNA was extracted from PBMCs with Trizol reagent, with at least 5 micrograms obtained per sample. For every donor, an aliquot of PBMCs went through flow cytometry to measure the percentages of naive CD45RAhigh/CD27high T cells. The sequenced material came from blood. This receptor was identified in a man aged 18 to 30 in good health.

CDR3 region: CSVVWGANTGELFF. In nucleotides, the sequence is TGCAGCGTTGTGTGGGGCGCGAACACCGGGGAGCTGTTTTTT. This chain joins TRBV29-1 to TRBJ2-2; the best D guess is TRBD1, with 5 bases matching. The V and J ends are trimmed by 4 bases and 0 bases, leaving 9 bases between them. The CDR3 starts with the cysteine, ends with the phenylalanine, and has 14 residues. Kept here is only the CDR3 DNA, which spans 42 bases and is read in frame from base 1. In the germline V gene, CDR1 corresponds to SQVTM and CDR2 to ANQGSEA.